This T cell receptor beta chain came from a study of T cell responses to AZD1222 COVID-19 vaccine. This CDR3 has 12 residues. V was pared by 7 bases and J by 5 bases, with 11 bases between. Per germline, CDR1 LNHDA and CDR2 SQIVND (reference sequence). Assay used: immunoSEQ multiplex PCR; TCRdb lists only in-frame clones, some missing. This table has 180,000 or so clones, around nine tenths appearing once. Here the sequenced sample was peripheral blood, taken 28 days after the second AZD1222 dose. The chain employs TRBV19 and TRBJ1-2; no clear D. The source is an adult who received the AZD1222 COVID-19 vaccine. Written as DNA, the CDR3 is TGTGCCAGTACCGACGCGGATTATGGCTACACCTTC. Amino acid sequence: CASTDADYGYTF.